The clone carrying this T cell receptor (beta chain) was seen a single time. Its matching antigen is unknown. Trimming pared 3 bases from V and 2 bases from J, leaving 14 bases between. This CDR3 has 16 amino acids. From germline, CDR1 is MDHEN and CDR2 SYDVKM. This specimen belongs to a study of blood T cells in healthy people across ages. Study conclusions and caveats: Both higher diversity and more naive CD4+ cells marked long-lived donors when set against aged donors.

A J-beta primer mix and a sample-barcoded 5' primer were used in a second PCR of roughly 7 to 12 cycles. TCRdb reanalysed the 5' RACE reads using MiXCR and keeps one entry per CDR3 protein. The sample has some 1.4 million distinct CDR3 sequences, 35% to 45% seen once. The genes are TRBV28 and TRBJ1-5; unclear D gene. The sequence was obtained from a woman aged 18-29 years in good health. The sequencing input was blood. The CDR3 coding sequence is TGTGCCAGCAGTTTTGTCGCGGGTTGGGGCAATCAGCCCCAGCATTTT. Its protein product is CASSFVAGWGNQPQHF.